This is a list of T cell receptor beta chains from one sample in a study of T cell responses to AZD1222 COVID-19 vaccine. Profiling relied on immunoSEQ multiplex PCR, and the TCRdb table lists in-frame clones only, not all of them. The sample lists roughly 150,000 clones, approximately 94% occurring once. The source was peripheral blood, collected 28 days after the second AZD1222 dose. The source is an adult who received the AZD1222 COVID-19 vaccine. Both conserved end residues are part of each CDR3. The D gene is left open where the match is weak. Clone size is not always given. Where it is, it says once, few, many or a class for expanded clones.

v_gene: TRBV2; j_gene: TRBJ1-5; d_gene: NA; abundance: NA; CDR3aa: CASSREEALYSNQPQHF; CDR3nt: TGTGCCAGCAGTCGCGAGGAGGCCCTGTATAGCAATCAGCCCCAGCATTTT
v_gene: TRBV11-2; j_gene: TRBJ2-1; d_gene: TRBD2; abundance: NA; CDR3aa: CASSPIGRNYNEQFF; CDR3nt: TGTGCCAGCAGCCCCATCGGGAGGAACTACAATGAGCAGTTCTTC
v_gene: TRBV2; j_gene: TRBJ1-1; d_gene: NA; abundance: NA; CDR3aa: CASSEALGGTEAFF; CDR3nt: TGTGCCAGCAGTGAAGCCCTAGGGGGCACTGAAGCTTTCTTT
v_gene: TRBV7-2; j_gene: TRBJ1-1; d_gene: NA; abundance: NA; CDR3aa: CASTYAALDNEAFF; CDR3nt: TGTGCCAGCACCTACGCCGCCCTGGACAATGAAGCTTTCTTT
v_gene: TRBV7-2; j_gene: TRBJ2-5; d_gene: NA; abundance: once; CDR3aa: CASSFRTVGETQYF; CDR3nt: TGTGCCAGCAGCTTCAGGACCGTCGGTGAGACCCAGTACTTC
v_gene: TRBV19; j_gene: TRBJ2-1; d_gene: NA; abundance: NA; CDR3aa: CASSILVAASYNEQFF; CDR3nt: TGTGCCAGTAGTATTCTAGTAGCGGCTTCCTACAATGAGCAGTTCTTC
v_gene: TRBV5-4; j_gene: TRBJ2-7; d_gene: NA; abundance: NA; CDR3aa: CASSLPGSRDEQYF; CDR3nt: TGTGCCAGCAGCTTGCCCGGGAGCCGCGACGAGCAGTACTTC
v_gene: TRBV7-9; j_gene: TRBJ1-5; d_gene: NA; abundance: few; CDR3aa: CASSVGYSNQPQHF; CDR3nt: TGTGCCAGCAGCGTGGGGTATAGCAATCAGCCCCAGCATTTT
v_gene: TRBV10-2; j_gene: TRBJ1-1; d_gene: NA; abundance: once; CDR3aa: CASRMGGANTEAFF; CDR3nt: TGCGCCAGCAGGATGGGGGGGGCGAACACTGAAGCTTTCTTT
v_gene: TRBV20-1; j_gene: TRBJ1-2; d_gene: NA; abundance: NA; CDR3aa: CSASEGTFHDGYTF; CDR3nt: TGCAGTGCTAGTGAGGGGACATTCCATGATGGCTACACCTTC
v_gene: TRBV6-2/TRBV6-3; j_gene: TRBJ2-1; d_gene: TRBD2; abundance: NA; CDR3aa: CASSYARTSGSSYNEQFF; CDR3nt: TGTGCCAGCAGTTACGCCCGGACTAGCGGGAGCTCCTACAATGAGCAGTTCTTC
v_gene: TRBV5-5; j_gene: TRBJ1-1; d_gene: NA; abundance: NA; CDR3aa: CASSLYPTEAFF; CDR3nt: TGTGCCAGCAGCTTGTACCCCACTGAAGCTTTCTTT
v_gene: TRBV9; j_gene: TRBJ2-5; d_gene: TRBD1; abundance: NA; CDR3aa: CASSGGQLQETQYF; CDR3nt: TGTGCCAGCAGCGGGGGACAGTTACAAGAGACCCAGTACTTC
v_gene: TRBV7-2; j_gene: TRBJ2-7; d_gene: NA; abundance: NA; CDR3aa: CASSSHMGPYEQYF; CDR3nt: TGTGCCAGCAGCTCTCACATGGGTCCCTACGAGCAGTACTTC
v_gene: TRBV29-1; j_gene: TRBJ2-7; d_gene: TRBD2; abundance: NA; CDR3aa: CSVLAGGLVEQYF; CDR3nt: TGCAGCGTACTAGCGGGAGGTCTCGTCGAGCAGTACTTC
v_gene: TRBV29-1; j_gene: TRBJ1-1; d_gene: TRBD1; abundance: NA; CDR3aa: CSVTGVGVNTEAFF; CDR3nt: TGCAGCGTTACAGGGGTCGGGGTGAACACTGAAGCTTTCTTT
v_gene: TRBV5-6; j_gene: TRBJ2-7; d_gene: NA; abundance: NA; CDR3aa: CASSLGRFSNEQYF; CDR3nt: TGTGCCAGCAGCTTGGGACGGTTCAGCAACGAGCAGTACTTC
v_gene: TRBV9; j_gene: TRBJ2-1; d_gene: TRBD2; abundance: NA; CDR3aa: CASSGTSGRMNEQFF; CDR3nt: TGTGCCAGCAGCGGTACTAGCGGGAGGATGAATGAGCAGTTCTTC
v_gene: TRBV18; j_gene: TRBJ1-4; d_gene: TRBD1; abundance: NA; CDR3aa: CASSPWTGTNEKLFF; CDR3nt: TGTGCCAGCTCACCTTGGACAGGAACTAATGAAAAACTGTTTTTT
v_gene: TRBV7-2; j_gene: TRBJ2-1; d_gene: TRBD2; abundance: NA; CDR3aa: CASSLLGLPLEQFF; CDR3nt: TGTGCCAGCAGTCTATTGGGACTACCCCTCGAGCAGTTCTTC
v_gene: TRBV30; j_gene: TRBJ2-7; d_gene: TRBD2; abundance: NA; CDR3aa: CAWLSSGRSHEQYF; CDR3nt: TGTGCCTGGCTTTCTAGCGGGAGGTCCCACGAGCAGTACTTC
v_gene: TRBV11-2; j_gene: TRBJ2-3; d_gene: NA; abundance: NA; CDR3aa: CASSLDPGLLSTDTQYF; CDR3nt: TGTGCCAGCAGCTTAGATCCCGGACTATTAAGCACAGATACGCAGTATTTT
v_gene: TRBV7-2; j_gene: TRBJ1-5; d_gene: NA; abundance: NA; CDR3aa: CASSLVGGTLSNQPQHF; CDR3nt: TGTGCCAGCAGCTTAGTAGGGGGGACTCTTAGCAATCAGCCCCAGCATTTT
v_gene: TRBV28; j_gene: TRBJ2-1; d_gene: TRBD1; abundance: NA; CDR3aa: CASSSYKTGVAQFF; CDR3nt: TGTGCCAGCAGTTCTTACAAGACAGGGGTAGCGCAGTTCTTC
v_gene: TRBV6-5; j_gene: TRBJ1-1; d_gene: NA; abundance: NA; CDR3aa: CASSYSELGNTEAFF; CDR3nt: TGTGCCAGCAGTTACTCGGAACTGGGGAACACTGAAGCTTTCTTT
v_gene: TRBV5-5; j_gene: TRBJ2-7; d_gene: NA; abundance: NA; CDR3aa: CASSLQSRSYEQYF; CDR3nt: TGTGCCAGCAGCTTGCAGTCCCGTTCCTACGAGCAGTACTTC
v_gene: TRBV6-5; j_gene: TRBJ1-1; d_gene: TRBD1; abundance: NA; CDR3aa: CASKTGYTEAFF; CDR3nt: TGTGCCAGCAAGACAGGGTACACTGAAGCTTTCTTT
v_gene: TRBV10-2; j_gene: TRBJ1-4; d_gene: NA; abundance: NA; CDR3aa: CASSDLPLALNEKLFF; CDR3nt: TGCGCCAGCAGTGACCTACCCCTTGCCCTTAATGAAAAACTGTTTTTT
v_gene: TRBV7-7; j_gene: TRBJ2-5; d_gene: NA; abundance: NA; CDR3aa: CASSPYEGEREETQYF; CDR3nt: TGTGCCAGCAGCCCCTACGAAGGGGAGAGGGAGGAGACCCAGTACTTC
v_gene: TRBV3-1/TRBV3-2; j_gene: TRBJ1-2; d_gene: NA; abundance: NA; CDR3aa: CASSQVSRMNYGYTF; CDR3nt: TGTGCCAGCAGCCAAGTTAGTCGGATGAACTATGGCTACACCTTC
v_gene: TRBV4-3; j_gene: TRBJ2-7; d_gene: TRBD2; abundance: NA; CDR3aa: CASSQDWGGSPVPQQYF; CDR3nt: TGCGCCAGCAGCCAAGATTGGGGCGGGAGCCCGGTGCCCCAACAGTACTTC
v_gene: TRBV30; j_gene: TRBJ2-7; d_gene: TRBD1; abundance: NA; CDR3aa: CAWTDFRDRAYEQYF; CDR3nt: TGTGCCTGGACCGACTTCCGGGACAGGGCCTACGAGCAGTACTTC
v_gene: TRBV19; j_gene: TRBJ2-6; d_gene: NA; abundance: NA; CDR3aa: CASRDTSGANVLTF; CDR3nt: TGTGCCAGTAGGGATACCTCTGGGGCCAACGTCCTGACTTTC
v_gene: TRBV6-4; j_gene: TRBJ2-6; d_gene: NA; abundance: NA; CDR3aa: CASSDSRGSGANVLTF; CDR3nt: TGTGCCAGCAGTGACTCGAGGGGGTCTGGGGCCAACGTCCTGACTTTC
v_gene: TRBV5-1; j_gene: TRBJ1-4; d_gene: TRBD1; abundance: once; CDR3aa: CASSSGQGGEKLFF; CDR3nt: TGCGCCAGCAGCTCGGGACAGGGTGGGGAAAAACTGTTTTTT
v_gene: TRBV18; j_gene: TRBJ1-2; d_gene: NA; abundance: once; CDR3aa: CASSPGQLNYGYTF; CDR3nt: TGTGCCAGCTCACCAGGACAGCTTAACTATGGCTACACCTTC
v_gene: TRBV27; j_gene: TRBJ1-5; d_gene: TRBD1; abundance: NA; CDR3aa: CASSLPRQGEDQPQHF; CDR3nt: TGTGCCAGCAGTTTACCCCGACAGGGGGAGGATCAGCCCCAGCATTTT
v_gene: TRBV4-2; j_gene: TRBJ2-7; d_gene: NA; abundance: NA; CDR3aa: CASSHPGSLYEQYF; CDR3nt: TGTGCCAGCAGCCACCCAGGGAGTCTCTACGAGCAGTACTTC
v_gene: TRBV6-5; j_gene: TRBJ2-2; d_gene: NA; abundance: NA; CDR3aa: CASRYNANTGELFF; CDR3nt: TGTGCCAGCAGATATAACGCGAACACCGGGGAGCTGTTTTTT
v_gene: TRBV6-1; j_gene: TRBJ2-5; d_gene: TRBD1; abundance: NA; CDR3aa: CASSARQQGGGETQYF; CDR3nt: TGTGCCAGCAGTGCCCGACAACAGGGGGGTGGAGAGACCCAGTACTTC
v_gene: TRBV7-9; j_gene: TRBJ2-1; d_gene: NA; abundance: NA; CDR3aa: CASSQTWQQFF; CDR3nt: TGTGCCAGCAGCCAAACCTGGCAGCAGTTCTTC
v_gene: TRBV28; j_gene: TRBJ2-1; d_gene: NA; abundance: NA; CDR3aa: CASSPRNNEQFF; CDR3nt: TGTGCCAGCAGCCCTCGAAACAATGAGCAGTTCTTC
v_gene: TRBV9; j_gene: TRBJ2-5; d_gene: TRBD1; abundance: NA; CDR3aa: CASSVLPWGTGEEETQYF; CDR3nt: TGTGCCAGCAGTGTTTTGCCATGGGGGACAGGGGAAGAAGAGACCCAGTACTTC
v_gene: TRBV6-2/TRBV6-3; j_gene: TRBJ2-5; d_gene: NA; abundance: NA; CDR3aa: CASSRGGAQETQYF; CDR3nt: TGTGCCAGCAGCCGCGGAGGGGCCCAAGAGACCCAGTACTTC